This TCR beta chain derives from a study of identifying expanded T cells in peripheral blood. Findings and limits, study-wide: Over approximately two and four weeks, about 16 and 20 clones changed, versus around 1.2 between replicates.

Collection occurred without any documented infections or immune events in donors. The protocol was immunoSEQ multiplex PCR, while the TCRdb copy is restricted to in-frame clones and leaves out a portion. Of 100,000 to 150,000 clones listed, roughly 82% are singletons. V shed 5 bases and J 6 bases; nucleotides not matched to a gene: 16. Germline V gene sequence: CDR1 PRHDT, CDR2 FYEKMQ (reference sequence). The length of the CDR3 is 18 residues. On this clone: What it binds is unknown.

The sample consisted of blood. This receptor was identified in a person aged 18 to 75 in good health. V is TRBV13 and J is TRBJ2-3; 11 nucleotides line up with TRBD2. CDR3 coding DNA: TGTGCCAGCAGCGCAAACTCTTATAGCGGGGGGGCAGTTGATACGCAGTATTTT. Translating gives CASSANSYSGGAVDTQYF. The whole variable domain, remainder taken from reference TRBV13 and TRBJ2-3, is AAGVIQSPRHLIKEKRETATLKCYPIPRHDTVYWYQQGPGQDPQFLISFYEKMQSDKGSIPDRFSAQQFSDYHSELNMSSLELGDSALYFCASSANSYSGGAVDTQYFGPGTRLTVL.